This T cell receptor (beta chain) comes out of a study of OX40 agonist ivuxolimab in advanced cancers. The wider study: Patients were dosed with the agonistic anti-OX40 (CD134) antibody ivuxolimab. Three partial responders included one hepatocellular carcinoma patient and two cutaneous melanoma patients. Study-wide findings and caveats: In the expanded peripheral T cells, antigen specificity was never determined.

Per germline, CDR1 SGHRS and CDR2 YFSETQ. The CDR3 loop spans 17 amino acids. Trimming pared 4 bases from V and 7 bases from J, leaving 24 bases between. As concerns this clone: The antigen remains undetermined.

Data came from immunoSEQ multiplex PCR; TCRdb stores just in-frame clones and leaves some out. The sample yields approximately 87,000 clones, roughly 90% seen once. The starting material was CD4+ or CD8+ T cells sorted from blood, obtained in a trial of the OX40 agonist ivuxolimab. The sequence was collected from an adult with an advanced solid tumor such as melanoma, head and neck, liver or kidney cancer. The genes are TRBV5-1 and TRBJ1-5, with D possibly TRBD1 on 6 matching bases. This CDR3 reads CASSAAPRGRGGQPQHF. The DNA for the CDR3 is TGCGCCAGCAGCGCGGCCCCACGAGGCAGAGGGGGACAGCCCCAGCATTTT.